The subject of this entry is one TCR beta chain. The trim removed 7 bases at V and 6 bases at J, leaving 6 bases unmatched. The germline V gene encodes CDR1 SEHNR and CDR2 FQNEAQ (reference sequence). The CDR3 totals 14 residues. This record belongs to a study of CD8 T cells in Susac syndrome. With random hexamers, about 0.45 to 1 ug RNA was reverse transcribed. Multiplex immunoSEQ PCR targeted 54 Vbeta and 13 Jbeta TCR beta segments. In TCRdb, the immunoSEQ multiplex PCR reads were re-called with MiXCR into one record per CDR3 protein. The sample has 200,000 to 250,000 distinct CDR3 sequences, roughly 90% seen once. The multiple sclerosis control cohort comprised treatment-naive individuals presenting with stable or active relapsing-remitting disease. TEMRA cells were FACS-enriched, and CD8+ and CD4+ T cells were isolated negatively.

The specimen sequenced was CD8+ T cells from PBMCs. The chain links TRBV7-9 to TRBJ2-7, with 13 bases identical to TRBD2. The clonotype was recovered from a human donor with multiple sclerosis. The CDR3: CASTWTSGSVEQYF. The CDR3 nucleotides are TGTGCCAGCACTTGGACTAGCGGGAGTGTCGAGCAGTACTTC.